Below, one T cell receptor beta chain is given with its context. Its antigen is currently unknown. Repertoires were generated with immunoSEQ multiplex PCR, while TCRdb's copy carries only in-frame clones and drops some. The sample consists of under 100,000 clones, about 85% of them appearing once. During the collection period, no donor immune events like infections were recorded. The sample belongs to a study of identifying expanded T cells in peripheral blood. With 4 bases removed from V and 0 bases from J, the gap between germline ends came to 14 bases. The germline V gene has CDR1 SGDLS and CDR2 YYNGEE. This CDR3 region has 15 residues. Study results and limitations: Technical replicates showed around 1.2 changed clones; approximately 2 weeks 15 to 20; four weeks 19.

The source is a person aged 18-70 years in good health. Sequenced input: blood. This sequence joins TRBV9 and TRBJ2-7; D is tentatively TRBD1 or TRBD2 (5 bases each). CDR3 in DNA: TGTGCCAGCAGCCCCACCGCAGGGAGCTCCTACGAGCAGTACTTC. It encodes CASSPTAGSSYEQYF.